Shown below are 8 T cell receptor beta chains from a single sample sequenced in a study of T-cell memory formation after mild COVID-19. TCRdb reprocessed the 5' RACE reads with MiXCR, giving one entry per CDR3 protein. The sample has some 600,000 distinct CDR3 sequences; around 16% are singletons. The specimen was PBMCs or a T cell subset sorted from them (not recorded which). The receptors stem from an adult woman who had mild COVID-19 (a few samples of this study predate the infection). Cell type and time point are not known.

This clonotype was recorded a few times. V and J are TRBV29-1 and TRBJ2-3, with a weak D call TRBD2 (5 bases). Germline V lookup: CDR1 SQVTM, CDR2 ANQGSEA. V dropped 4 bases and J dropped 0 bases, with 11 bases sitting between them. The CDR3 is 14 residues long. DNA for the CDR3: TGCAGCGTTGGCTGGAGCGGTAGCACAGATACGCAGTATTTT. Encoded protein: CSVGWSGSTDTQYF.

V gene TRBV6-1 combines with J gene TRBJ1-5; D gene ambiguous. The CDR3 has 13 amino acids. Germline V gene data show CDR1 as MNHNS and CDR2 as SASEGT. The V and J ends lost 1 base and 5 bases respectively, with 6 bases between them. The CDR3 nucleotides are TGTGCCAGCAGTGAAGTAGGATATCAGCCCCAGCATTTT. Amino acid sequence: CASSEVGYQPQHF.

The chain employs TRBV6-5 and TRBJ1-5; D perhaps matches TRBD1 (5 bases). V shed 4 bases and J shed 7 bases, with 8 bases lying between them. CDR1 and CDR2 from the germline V gene are MNHEY and SVGAGI. The CDR3 consists of 12 residues. In DNA, the CDR3 is TGTGCCAGCAGTTCCCAGGGACAGCCCCAGCATTTT. Its protein is CASSSQGQPQHF.

Only a few counts were recorded for this clonotype. The CDR3 spells CASSERERDTQYF. As DNA, the CDR3 is TGTGCCAGCAGTGAGAGAGAGCGTGATACGCAGTATTTT. V gene TRBV6-4 combines with J gene TRBJ2-3, with no clear D. Germline V CDR1 and CDR2: MRHNA, SNTAGT. The CDR3 covers 13 residues. V was pared by 3 bases and J by 6 bases, with 10 bases between.

The sample holds a few counts of this clonotype. The chain joins TRBV7-2 to TRBJ2-5, with 9 bases matching TRBD1. This CDR3 has 18 amino acids. Trimming removed 0 bases from V and 4 bases from J; junction bases left unmatched: 12. Germline V gene lookup returns CDR1 SGHTA and CDR2 FQGNSA. Written as DNA, the CDR3 is TGTGCCAGCAGCTTAGCGCGTCGGGGACAGGGTGGGGCAGAGACCCAGTACTTC. Translation gives CASSLARRGQGGAETQYF.

CDR3 nucleotides: TGTGCCAGCAGCTATGCCGGGACAGGGATCGACGAGCAGTACTTC. Translation: CASSYAGTGIDEQYF. The V and J genes are TRBV7-3 and TRBJ2-7; TRBD1 aligns across 9 bases. This CDR3 contains 15 residues. Per the germline V gene, CDR1 is SGHTA and CDR2 is FQGTGA. V shed 4 bases, J shed 5 bases, and the junction held 9 bases outside the gene matches. Full variable domain (outside the CDR3, taken from reference TRBV7-3 and TRBJ2-7): GAGVSQTPSNKVTEKGKYVELRCDPISGHTALYWYRQSLGQGPEFLIYFQGTGAADDSGLPNDRFFAVRPEGSVSTLKIQRTERGDSAVYLCASSYAGTGIDEQYFGPGTRLTVT.

Only a few counts were recorded for this clonotype. The V gene is TRBV14, the J gene TRBJ2-2; 8 bases are a match to TRBD1. The CDR3 sequence is 16 residues long. V lost 4 bases to trimming and J lost 4 bases; unmatched junction nucleotides: 8. The germline V gene has CDR1 SGHDN and CDR2 FVKESK. CDR3 amino acids: CASSLRQGLSTGELFF. CDR3 in DNA: TGTGCCAGCAGCCTTCGACAGGGGCTTTCCACCGGGGAGCTGTTTTTT.

This clonotype was detected a few times. The chain couples TRBV9 to TRBJ2-1; 12 nucleotides match TRBD2. V gave up 2 bases and J gave up 4 bases; unmatched junction bases: 4. The CDR3 is made up of 16 amino acids. CDR1 and CDR2 (germline): SGDLS, YYNGEE. CDR3 amino acids: CASSVASGRGYNEQFF. The DNA for the CDR3 is TGTGCCAGCAGCGTCGCTAGCGGGAGGGGTTACAATGAGCAGTTCTTC.